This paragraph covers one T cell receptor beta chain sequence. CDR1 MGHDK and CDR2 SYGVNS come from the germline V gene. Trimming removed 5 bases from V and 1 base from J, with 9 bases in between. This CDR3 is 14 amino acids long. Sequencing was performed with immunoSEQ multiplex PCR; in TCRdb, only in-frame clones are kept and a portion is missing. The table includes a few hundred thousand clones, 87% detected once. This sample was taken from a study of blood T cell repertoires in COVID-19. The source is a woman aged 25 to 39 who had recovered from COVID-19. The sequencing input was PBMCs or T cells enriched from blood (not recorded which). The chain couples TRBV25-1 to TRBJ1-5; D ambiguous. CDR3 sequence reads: CASSPTLSNQPQHF. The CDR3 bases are TGTGCCAGCAGTCCCACTTTGAGCAATCAGCCCCAGCATTTT. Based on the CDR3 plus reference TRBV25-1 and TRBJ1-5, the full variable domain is EADIYQTPRYLVIGTGKKITLECSQTMGHDKMYWYQQDPGMELHLIHYSYGVNSTEKGDLSSESTVSRIRTEHFPLTLESARPSHTSQYLCASSPTLSNQPQHFGDGTRLSIL.